This TCR beta chain derives from a study of long-term antiretroviral therapy in people with HIV. Points from the study as a whole: The repertoire was dominated at all time points by clones expanded before ART. Relative to transplant donor controls, diversity remained lower despite increasing after ART. Against controls, HIV repertoires showed narrower ranges of CDR3 length.

Trimming stripped 1 base from V and 9 bases from J, with 7 bases between. The CDR3 is 13 residues long. Germline V gene data show CDR1 as SEHNR and CDR2 as FQNEAQ (reference sequence). Survey-level immunoSEQ v3.0 assays were run. Generated by immunoSEQ multiplex PCR, the TCRdb table keeps only in-frame clones and is missing some. The sample shows about 17,000 clones, under 85% of them seen only once. In this sample, this clone turned up once. Its target is not known. Every one of the donors gave at least one pre-ART PBMC sample and at least two post-ART PBMC samples. The input for sequencing was unsorted PBMCs, taken just under 2.6 years before starting antiretroviral therapy. V usage is TRBV7-9 and J usage is TRBJ2-6; no clear D gene. The sequence was collected from a woman between 50 and 59 years old with HIV. The CDR3 coding sequence is TGTGCCAGCAGCTTAGGCGACGACAACGTCCTGACTTTC. Its translation is CASSLGDDNVLTF.